This record looks at one T cell receptor (beta chain) sequence and its context. Its antigen remains unidentified. Per-base qualities were not stored, and no clone one base away is much larger. V trim: 8 bases; J trim: 10 bases; unmatched bases: 7. From the cysteine through the phenylalanine, the CDR3 covers 12 amino acids. The read is trimmed to its CDR3 DNA, 36 bases read in frame from base 1. The germline V gene sets CDR1 to ENHRY and CDR2 to SYGVKD. The sample is drawn from a study of regulatory T cells in long-lasting Graves disease (dated by TCRdb to the early 2020s). Background on the whole study: In the newly diagnosed Graves' disease group, patients had been taking antithyroid drugs for less than 3 months. This study used TCR sequencing and RNA sequencing of peripheral blood to compare persistent Graves' disease patients against newly diagnosed Graves' disease patients. The study took place in China and was registered as a clinical trial. A total of 33 samples were covered by TCR sequencing, comprising roughly 13 persistent and around 20 newly diagnosed Graves' disease patients.

Here is what the overall study found, with its caveats: Lower TCR Shannon entropy and fewer highly expanded clones were observed in persistent Graves' disease patients than in newly diagnosed patients, which suggested clonal expansion. Sequencing and analysis were limited to the TCR beta chain. Peripheral blood alone was examined, since thyroid tissue, which constituted the primary lesion, could not be accessed. The small sample size was acknowledged by the authors as a limitation that may reduce accuracy. Persistent disease showed preferential use of TRBV28, TRBJ1-2 and TRBJ2-5, whereas newly diagnosed disease favored TRBV20-1 and TRBJ2-1. Persistent patients shared more public clonotypes among themselves (2,741) than newly diagnosed patients did (more than 950).

The time point label on this specimen signifies: newly diagnosed GD, antithyroid drugs for less than 3 months. For both TCR sequencing and RNA sequencing, RNA was extracted from PBMCs in TRIzol. Graves' disease was diagnosed according to American Thyroid Association guidelines. The patients came from an endocrinology department in Xi'an, China. From each patient, 8 to 10 milliliters of peripheral blood was collected into an EDTA anticoagulant tube. Ficoll Paque Plus density gradient separation was used to isolate PBMCs, and no further T cell sorting was done. An Agilent 2100 Bioanalyzer and agarose gel were used to check RNA quality, and a NanoDrop 2000 was used to measure RNA concentration. Library method: multiplex PCR. The sequencer was an Illumina HiSeq 4000. CDR3 regions were amplified by Arm-PCR with iRepertoire HTBI primers to construct TCR beta libraries. Before sequencing, the PCR products went through gel purification. From the authors' description of their analysis: Gene usage analysis of CDR3 amino acid clonotypes relied on the 55 to 80 TRBV and 13 to 15 TRBJ segments identified across samples. COPE and FqMerger were used to merge the filtered high-quality paired reads into contigs. Contigs were aligned with BLAST to IMGT TRBV, TRBD and TRBJ reference genes, and CDR3 was defined per IMGT. Any clonotype with a frequency above 0.1% was classified as a highly expanded clone. Repertoire diversity was measured by Shannon entropy, and V-J evenness by the Gini coefficient. Clonotypes shared by more than one individual were considered public. Starting from the raw public reads, TCRdb applied fastp trimming at Q25, assembled clones with MiXCR and retained in-frame beta chains. Under each unique CDR3 protein, matching rows form one entry showing the most common genes and DNA. The V and J calls here are based on TCRdb, not the publication. The sample contains 510,000 or so distinct CDR3 sequences, about 12% of them found a single time. The ten largest clonotypes hold almost 9% of the sample.

The same sample was also used in a study of T cells in Graves' hyperthyroidism and ophthalmopathy. As the second publication notes: Stable Graves' hyperthyroidism was defined as no progression to ophthalmopathy during 18 months of follow-up. Hyperthyroidism patients were newly diagnosed, had a disease duration of under 2 months, and were aged 18 to 65 years. The study excluded patients with uncontrolled infections, other autoimmune diseases, pregnancy or lactation. Clinical symptoms, serum thyroxine and TRAb, thyroid ultrasound, and orbital computed tomography formed the basis for the diagnoses. A first-round RT-PCR of the TCR CDR3 used the HTBI primer set with the Qiagen OneStep RT-PCR kit. Most expanded thyroid clonotypes (frequency above 0.001) were also detected in blood, suggesting blood repertoires may reflect thyroid immune responses. A model built on a 13 V-J signature distinguished ophthalmopathy from stable hyperthyroidism, reaching around 88% sensitivity and 81.08% specificity in cross-validation and 80%/75% in testing. In validation, the model predicted progression to ophthalmopathy with around 71% sensitivity and about 72% specificity, a median of around six months before onset. A discovery cohort of about 96 patients, roughly 45 with Graves' ophthalmopathy and fewer than 65 with stable Graves' hyperthyroidism, was used to find distinguishing TCR V-J signatures. Prospective prediction of ophthalmopathy was tested in an independent validation cohort consisting of 18 to 20 hyperthyroidism patients and 17 patients who later progressed to ophthalmopathy. The 90 to 100 discovery patients were randomly divided into training and test sets at a 7:3 ratio. In about 6 Graves' hyperthyroidism patients, the study also compared T-cell repertoires from thyroid tissue with T-cell repertoires from blood. Following sampling, methimazole starting at 30 mg daily was given to hyperthyroidism patients, and high-dose intravenous methylprednisolone was given to ophthalmopathy patients. The libraries were constructed in a second round of multiplex PCR and then size-selected and purified. Libraries were sequenced paired-end with 100 bp reads on an Illumina HiSeq2000. Raw data were processed with SOAPnuke, discarding reads with adapters, uncalled bases, mean Phred below 15, or no exact constant-primer or identifier match. High-quality paired reads were merged with COPE v1.2.5, and unique nucleotide sequences were defined as clonotypes. Clonotypes were aligned to IMGT TRBV, TRBD and TRBJ reference segments using MiTCR v1.1. Only V-J combinations with frequency above 0.0001, covering 99% to 99.2% of repertoires, were analysed. The TCS score was defined as F50 (clonal expansion) divided by E x V (chaos), with BLOSUM62-based TCRdist calculated between CDR3 peptides within each V-J. Welch's t-statistics and random forest reduced fewer than 550 V-J features to about 13, which were used in a naive Bayes classifier (R e1071). Sample size was not statistically predetermined, and blinding of investigators to group allocation was not performed. TCR Vbeta CDR3 sequencing of roughly 140 peripheral blood samples (roughly 41 ophthalmopathy, 75 to 85 hyperthyroidism and approximately 17 progressor patients) is reported in the paper.

Sequencing was performed on peripheral blood mononuclear cells (PBMCs), taken at new diagnosis, from a patient treated with antithyroid drugs. This sequence was found in a woman younger than 45 with Graves disease. Donor details come from another sample of the same person, matched by shared clones. The chain is assembled from TRBV10-3 and TRBJ2-7; the junction holds 11 bases that match TRBD1. The CDR3 reads CAIGTGGFTQYF. The DNA reads as follows: TGTGCCATCGGGACAGGGGGATTTACCCAGTACTTC.